This TCR beta chain is from a study of CD8 T cells in Susac syndrome (dated by TCRdb to between 2018 and 2021). About the study as a whole: Among the Susac syndrome patients who were sequenced, clinically active disease was present in more than 5 and clinical remission was observed in about eight. At blood withdrawal, Susac syndrome patients were either therapy-naive, taking corticosteroids (in some cases with IVIg as well), or taking IVIg alone. Repertoire sequencing was used to test whether CD8+ T cell activation and differentiation in Susac syndrome was antigen driven. Results the study describes overall, beyond this receptor: The number of individuals in the TCR sequencing and HLA analysis was acknowledged as relatively small. In the CD4+ T cell repertoire of Susac syndrome patients, clonal expansion was not detected.

CDR1 LNHDA and CDR2 SQIVND were looked up in the germline V gene (reference sequence). The trim is 2 bases for V and 2 bases for J, with a gap of 13 bases between the germline ends. The CDR3 spans 15 residues, from the cysteine through the phenylalanine. Only the CDR3 region is kept as DNA, spanning 45 bases read in frame from base 1. Of note for this clonotype: Its cognate antigen has yet to be identified. Base qualities are missing; no much larger clone stands one base away.

Peripheral blood CD8+ and CD4+ T cells from healthy donors, Susac syndrome patients and multiple sclerosis patients were profiled by high-throughput TCR beta sequencing. The Susac syndrome patients fulfilled recently defined diagnostic criteria for either definite or probable disease. Bulk CD8+ and CD4+ T cells were purified by magnetic negative isolation, while CD8+ TEMRA cells were enriched using FACS. Blood was drawn into EDTA tubes, processed within 24 hours, and PBMCs were isolated by density gradient centrifugation. PBMCs intended for TCR sequencing were cryopreserved in liquid nitrogen and were subsequently thawed in a 37 degrees C water bath. The sorted or isolated CD4+, CD8+ and CD8+ TEMRA cells had a purity of 90% or higher. RNA was extracted with the RNeasy kit and roughly 0.45 to 1 ug was reverse transcribed using random hexamers. TCR beta CDR3 regions were amplified with the immunoSEQ multiplex PCR assay covering 54 Vbeta and 13 Jbeta segments. To correct PCR amplification bias, a synthetic template baseline was used for both primer optimization and computational correction. The original pipeline was this. Reads were assigned to V, D and J genes according to IMGT and analyzed in immunoSEQ Analyzer, with only productive sequences retained. Clonality was calculated as one minus the Shannon entropy normalized by log2 of the number of productive unique sequences. For each patient and control, public and private clones were evaluated within the 100 most prevalent clones. A clone was defined as Susac-specific if it was absent from the healthy and MS cohorts, from approximately 980 published viral clones and from other ImmuneACCESS disease sequences. The public reads were reprocessed in TCRdb via fastp at Q25 and MiXCR, keeping in-frame beta chains. Rows merge per CDR3 protein into single entries with the most common DNA and genes. The V and J calls follow TCRdb's processing rather than the paper's. Here the sample has over 150,000 distinct CDR3 sequences; roughly 94% occur a single time. The ten largest clones capture 0.095% to 0.1% of the sample.

The sample taken for sequencing was CD4+ T cells from PBMCs. The chain links TRBV19 with TRBJ2-7; the D call could be TRBD1 or TRBD2, with each sharing 5 bases. The clonotype comes from a human donor with Susac syndrome. The DNA sequence follows: TGTGCCAGTAGTATAATCAAGGGACGAGCCTACGAGCAGTACTTC. Protein translation: CASSIIKGRAYEQYF.